Listed here are 15 T cell receptor beta chains from one sample, sequenced in a study of T cells in Graves' hyperthyroidism and ophthalmopathy. The TCR beta CDR3 regions underwent amplification using RNA transcripts as the source. Researchers ran a first-round RT-PCR on the TCR CDR3 using the HTBI primer set. TCRdb processed the multiplex PCR reads anew with MiXCR; each CDR3 protein has one entry. The sample yields around 610,000 distinct CDR3 sequences, roughly 14% seen once. Sequencing was done on a sample of blood. The receptor set was obtained from a woman between 40 and 50 years old with Graves' ophthalmopathy.

This clonotype was seen at least ten times. The V gene is TRBV24-1, the J gene TRBJ2-3, with 8 bases matching TRBD2. The junction had 17 bases not matched to a gene; V was cut back by 3 bases and J by 1 base. Germline values: CDR1 KGHDR, CDR2 SFDVKD. The CDR3 contains 20 residues. DNA of the CDR3: TGTGCCACCAGTGATCCGAGGACGCCGGGAGGGCCCGGGGGCACAGATACGCAGTATTTT. Its translation is CATSDPRTPGGPGGTDTQYF.

This clonotype was seen ten or more times. The V call is TRBV28, the J call TRBJ2-2, with 8 bases matching TRBD1. The ends lost 6 bases at V and 7 bases at J; junction bases unmatched: 13. Germline assignment: CDR1 MDHEN and CDR2 SYDVKM. The CDR3 covers 16 residues. The CDR3: CASSRGGQGAIGELFF. CDR3 nucleotides: TGTGCCAGCAGCCGAGGAGGTCAGGGGGCAATCGGGGAGCTGTTTTTT.

The sample holds many counts of this clonotype. The chain uses TRBV18 and TRBJ2-5; D gene ambiguous. Looked up from germline, CDR1 is KGHSH and CDR2 is LQKENI. This CDR3 is built from 13 residues. V gave up 1 base and J gave up 2 bases, with 5 bases separating them. The DNA for the CDR3 is TGTGCCAGCTCACCACAGTCACAAGAGACCCAGTACTTC. Protein sequence: CASSPQSQETQYF. Using reference TRBV18 and TRBJ2-5 for the parts outside the CDR3, the full variable domain is NAGVMQNPRHLVRRRGQEARLRCSPMKGHSHVYWYRQLPEEGLKFMVYLQKENIIDESGMPKERFSAEFPKEGPSILRIQQVVRGDSAAYFCASSPQSQETQYFGPGTRLLVL.

V is TRBV28 and J is TRBJ1-1, with 7 nucleotides matching TRBD1. This CDR3 has 15 amino acids. Germline V gene sequence: CDR1 MDHEN, CDR2 SYDVKM. The junction had 11 bases not matched to a gene; V was cut back by 5 bases and J by 5 bases. DNA of the CDR3: TGTGCCAGCAGTCCCAGGTCCAGGGGGAGAACTGAAGCTTTCTTT. It encodes CASSPRSRGRTEAFF.

This clonotype was seen only a few times. The chain is built from TRBV18 and TRBJ2-5; no reliable D call. V lost 3 bases, J lost 5 bases, and 13 bases lay in between. The CDR3 is 14 residues long. From germline, CDR1 is KGHSH and CDR2 LQKENI. CDR3: CASSPLSEFETQYF. CDR3 bases: TGTGCCAGCTCACCCCTATCCGAGTTCGAGACCCAGTACTTC. The variable domain in full, completed from reference TRBV18 and TRBJ2-5, reads NAGVMQNPRHLVRRRGQEARLRCSPMKGHSHVYWYRQLPEEGLKFMVYLQKENIIDESGMPKERFSAEFPKEGPSILRIQQVVRGDSAAYFCASSPLSEFETQYFGPGTRLLVL.

This clonotype was recorded a few times. J is TRBJ2-5 and V is TRBV20-1; the D gene could be TRBD1 or TRBD2 (6 bases each). The CDR3 is 14 residues long. The V gene lost 1 base and the J gene lost 3 bases, with 12 bases spanning the gap. Germline values: CDR1 DFQATT, CDR2 SNEGSKA (reference sequence). CDR3 in DNA: TGCAGTGCTAGAGCGGCAGGGGAGGAAGAGACCCAGTACTTC. Amino acids: CSARAAGEEETQYF.

The sample holds many counts of this clonotype. The chain has TRBV28 and TRBJ2-5; possibly TRBD1 for D (5 bases). The CDR3 is 14 residues long. From germline, CDR1 is MDHEN and CDR2 SYDVKM. The V and J ends lost 6 bases and 5 bases respectively, with 16 bases between them. In nucleotides, the CDR3 is TGTGCCAGCAGCCCCGGGCCAGGGTGGGAGACCCAGTACTTC. It codes for CASSPGPGWETQYF.

The sample holds many counts of this clonotype. The chain links TRBV13 to TRBJ1-5, with D unclear. Germline V gene sequence: CDR1 PRHDT, CDR2 FYEKMQ (reference sequence). The CDR3 runs 14 residues. V shed 5 bases and J shed 5 bases, with 13 bases lying between them. CDR3: CASSRNGRDQPQHF. As DNA, the CDR3 is TGTGCCAGCAGCCGGAACGGTAGGGATCAGCCCCAGCATTTT. The full variable domain, in which reference TRBV13 and TRBJ1-5 provide the parts outside the CDR3, is AAGVIQSPRHLIKEKRETATLKCYPIPRHDTVYWYQQGPGQDPQFLISFYEKMQSDKGSIPDRFSAQQFSDYHSELNMSSLELGDSALYFCASSRNGRDQPQHFGDGTRLSIL.

This clonotype was found many times. The rearrangement joins TRBV6-2 or TRBV6-3 to TRBJ2-7; D may correspond to TRBD1 or TRBD2 (5 bases each). The CDR3 has 14 residues. Germline assignment: CDR1 MNHEY and CDR2 SVGEGT. Trimming shortened V by 0 bases and J by 6 bases, and 12 bases separated the two germline ends. The CDR3 here is CASSYSVWGSEQYF. As DNA, the CDR3 is TGTGCCAGCAGTTACTCGGTGTGGGGGTCCGAGCAGTACTTC.

This clonotype was seen repeatedly, ten times or more. The chain employs TRBV12-3 or TRBV12-4 and TRBJ1-1, with a possible D match to TRBD1 (5 bases). V shed 5 bases and J shed 11 bases, with 18 bases lying between them. CDR3 size: 13 residues. Here the CDR3 reads CASSRVRDSRAFF. The DNA of the CDR3 is TGTGCCAGCAGTCGGGTTCGCGACAGTAGGGCTTTCTTT.

This clonotype occurred many times. V usage is TRBV19 and J usage is TRBJ2-2; 8 positions agree with TRBD2. With 3 bases clipped from V and 8 bases from J, the junction kept 8 bases outside the gene matches. Looked up from germline, CDR1 is LNHDA and CDR2 is SQIVND (reference sequence). The CDR3 covers 15 residues. The CDR3, as DNA: TGTGCCAGTAGTATCGCCGGGAGGGCGCGAGGGGAGCTGTTTTTT. This translates into CASSIAGRARGELFF.

The sample holds many counts of this clonotype. The genes are TRBV7-2 and TRBJ1-2; 8 nucleotides line up with TRBD1. Germline values: CDR1 SGHTA, CDR2 FQGNSA. V gave up 7 bases and J gave up 4 bases; unmatched junction bases: 11. This CDR3 spans 15 amino acids. The CDR3 DNA reads TGTGCCAGCATCGACCGGGACAGGATACTCTATGGCTACACCTTC. Its protein product is CASIDRDRILYGYTF.

This clonotype was seen a few times. This chain links TRBV29-1 with TRBJ1-2; TRBD1 matches 9 bases. CDR3 length equals 14 residues. Germline values: CDR1 SQVTM, CDR2 ANQGSEA. V shed 0 bases and J 7 bases; nucleotides not matched to a gene: 6. In nucleotides, the CDR3 is TGCAGCGTTGAAGACGGGGACAGGGCGGGTGGCTACACCTTC. It codes for CSVEDGDRAGGYTF. Full variable domain (outside the CDR3, taken from reference TRBV29-1 and TRBJ1-2): SAVISQKPSRDICQRGTSLTIQCQVDSQVTMMFWYRQQPGQSLTLIATANQGSEATYESGFVIDKFPISRPNLTFSTLTVSNMSPEDSSIYLCSVEDGDRAGGYTFGSGTRLTVV.

The sample holds many counts of this clonotype. The chain combines TRBV11-2 with TRBJ2-2, with D possibly being TRBD1 (6 bases). Germline CDR1 reads SGHAT; CDR2 reads FQNNGV. The CDR3 is 14 residues long. Trimming pared 0 bases from V and 6 bases from J, leaving 8 bases between. The CDR3 loop reads CASSLEGAAGELFF. The CDR3 DNA follows: TGTGCCAGCAGCTTAGAGGGGGCCGCCGGGGAGCTGTTTTTT.

In DNA, the CDR3 is TGCGCCAGCAGTGGGTCGGGGGGGGACATTCAGTACTTC. This translates into CASSGSGGDIQYF. V is TRBV10-1 and J is TRBJ2-4; 8 positions match TRBD2. This CDR3 contains 13 residues. From germline, CDR1 is WNHNN and CDR2 SYGVQD (reference sequence). J gave up 8 bases and V 4 bases, and 4 bases lay outside the gene matches.